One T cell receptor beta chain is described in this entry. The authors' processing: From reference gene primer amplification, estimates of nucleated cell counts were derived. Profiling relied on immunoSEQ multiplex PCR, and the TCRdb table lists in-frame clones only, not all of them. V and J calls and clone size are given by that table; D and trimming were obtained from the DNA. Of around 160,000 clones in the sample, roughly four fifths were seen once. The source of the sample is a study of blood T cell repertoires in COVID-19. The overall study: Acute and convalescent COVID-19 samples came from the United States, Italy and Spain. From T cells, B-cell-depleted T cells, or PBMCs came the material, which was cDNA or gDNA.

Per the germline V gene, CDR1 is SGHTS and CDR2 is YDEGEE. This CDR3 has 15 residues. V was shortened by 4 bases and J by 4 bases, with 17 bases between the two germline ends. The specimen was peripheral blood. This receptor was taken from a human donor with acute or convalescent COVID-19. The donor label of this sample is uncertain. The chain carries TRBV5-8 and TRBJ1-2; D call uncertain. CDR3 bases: TGTGCCAGCAGCCGTCGACCCCCGGGTAGCTATGGCTACACCTTC. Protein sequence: CASSRRPPGSYGYTF.